The 31 T cell receptor beta chains given below trace back to one sample, sequenced in a study of T cells in Graves' hyperthyroidism and ophthalmopathy. Amplified TCR beta CDR3 regions derived from RNA transcripts. Primed by the HTBI set, a first-round RT-PCR was run on the TCR CDR3. TCRdb called the multiplex PCR reads again in MiXCR, with one record for every CDR3 protein. The sample lists 350,000 or so distinct CDR3 sequences, roughly 15% seen once, with approximately 30% in the top ten. The sequenced sample consisted of blood. These receptor sequences come from a woman in her thirties with Graves' hyperthyroidism that later progressed to Graves' ophthalmopathy.

In this sample, this clonotype turned up many times. The rearrangement joins TRBV3-1 to TRBJ2-1, with a possible D match to TRBD1 (5 bases). The CDR3 sequence is 15 residues long. The V gene lost 1 base and the J gene lost 1 base, with 8 bases spanning the gap. CDR1 is LGHDT and CDR2 is YNNKEL in the germline V gene (reference sequence). CDR3 bases: TGTGCCAGCAGCCAAGTGGGGCGTTCCTACAATGAGCAGTTCTTC. It encodes CASSQVGRSYNEQFF.

In this sample, this clonotype turned up many times. The CDR3 protein is CASSRYRPTGETQYF. CDR3 nucleotides: TGTGCCAGCAGCCGTTACCGGCCGACGGGCGAGACCCAGTACTTC. This chain joins TRBV3-1 and TRBJ2-5; D gene ambiguous. The V end lost 4 bases, the J end lost 5 bases, and 17 bases lay between the germline ends. The CDR3 consists of 15 residues. The V gene's germline CDR1 is LGHDT and CDR2 YNNKEL (reference sequence).

This clonotype came up many times. This chain joins TRBV5-1 and TRBJ2-2, with 12 nucleotides matching TRBD2. CDR3 length: 17 amino acids. CDR1 and CDR2 (germline): SGHRS, YFSETQ. V was clipped by 0 bases and J by 5 bases; unmatched bases: 5. The CDR3 DNA is TGCGCCAGCAGCTTGGAACTAGCGGGGGGCAGGACCGGGGAGCTGTTTTTT. Its translation: CASSLELAGGRTGELFF.

This clonotype was seen more than once but under ten times. The CDR3 reads CASNGPGRGVQYF. CDR3 coding DNA: TGTGCCAGCAATGGACCGGGACGTGGGGTTCAGTACTTC. This chain joins TRBV6-1 and TRBJ2-4; D is perhaps TRBD1 or TRBD2 (5 bases each). Germline CDR1 MNHNS, CDR2 SASEGT. V dropped 7 bases and J dropped 11 bases, with 18 bases sitting between them. The CDR3 is 13 amino acids.

This clonotype was counted at least ten times. The chain carries TRBV28 and TRBJ2-7; 12 nucleotides align to TRBD2. With V trimmed by 6 bases and J by 2 bases, 11 bases remained unmatched. Germline CDR1 reads MDHEN; CDR2 reads SYDVKM. The CDR3 spans 17 residues. The CDR3 spells CASSLTSWTSGTYEQYF. The CDR3 DNA follows: TGTGCCAGCAGCTTGACCTCCTGGACTAGCGGGACCTACGAGCAGTACTTC.

The chain combines TRBV11-2 with TRBJ2-5, with D possibly TRBD1 on 5 matching bases. The V end was cut by 8 bases, the J end by 5 bases, with 30 bases between. The CDR3 has 18 residues. CDR1 is SGHAT, CDR2 FQNNGV, per germline. The CDR3 region is CASSPPMTDPREGETQYF. The CDR3 bases are TGTGCCAGCTCACCACCTATGACGGACCCCAGGGAAGGGGAGACCCAGTACTTC.

In this sample, this clonotype turned up many times. The chain combines TRBV5-1 with TRBJ2-3; the D gene is possibly TRBD1 (6 bases). Trimming removed 0 bases from V and 2 bases from J, with 7 bases in between. The CDR3 runs to 14 residues. The germline CDR1 and CDR2 sequences are SGHRS and YFSETQ. CDR3 in DNA: TGCGCCAGCAGCTTGGCAGGGGACACAGATACGCAGTATTTT. Amino acids: CASSLAGDTDTQYF. Using reference TRBV5-1 and TRBJ2-3 for the parts outside the CDR3, the full variable domain is KAGVTQTPRYLIKTRGQQVTLSCSPISGHRSVSWYQQTPGQGLQFLFEYFSETQRNKGNFPGRFSGRQFSNSRSEMNVSTLELGDSALYLCASSLAGDTDTQYFGPGTRLTVL.

This clonotype was recorded many times. The chain employs TRBV19 and TRBJ1-1; no clear D. This CDR3 is built from 13 residues. Trimming took 5 bases from V and 0 from J, leaving 7 bases between them. The V gene's germline CDR1 is LNHDA and CDR2 SQIVND (reference sequence). The CDR3 region is CASSSLMNTEAFF. The CDR3 nucleotides are TGTGCCAGTAGTTCCCTGATGAACACTGAAGCTTTCTTT.

Ten or more counts support this clonotype. J is TRBJ1-4 and V is TRBV28; the D gene is possibly TRBD1 (6 bases). The CDR3 has 13 amino acids. The ends were cut back, 2 bases at V and 13 bases at J, with 14 bases in the middle. Per germline, CDR1 MDHEN and CDR2 SYDVKM. CDR3 region: CASSLRRQGILFF. In nucleotides, the CDR3 is TGTGCCAGCAGTTTAAGGAGGCAGGGGATACTGTTTTTT.

This clonotype was found many times. The genes are TRBV11-2 and TRBJ2-3; the D is unclear. Germline V gene lookup returns CDR1 SGHAT and CDR2 FQNNGV. The CDR3 has 15 amino acids. Trimming took 0 bases from V and 1 from J, leaving 8 bases between them. The DNA for the CDR3 is TGTGCCAGCAGCTTAGACTTGGTACGCACAGATACGCAGTATTTT. It is translated as CASSLDLVRTDTQYF.

The chain carries TRBV15 and TRBJ1-2, with a tentative D call TRBD1 (6 bases). Germline CDR1 is LNHNV and CDR2 is YYDKDF (reference sequence). The ends were cut back, 3 bases at V and 4 bases at J, with 24 bases in the middle. The CDR3 covers 18 residues. CDR3 amino acids: CATSRGGGSGPSLYGYTF. CDR3 bases: TGTGCCACCAGCAGGGGGGGGGGCTCCGGGCCTTCCCTCTATGGCTACACCTTC.

This clonotype was seen ten or more times. The rearrangement links TRBV20-1 to TRBJ2-1; 10 bases align to TRBD2. The CDR3 extends over 15 amino acids. Trimming at V came to 3 bases and at J to 5 bases, leaving 7 bases not matched to a gene. CDR1 and CDR2 (germline): DFQATT, SNEGSKA (reference sequence). CDR3: CSASSRLAGDNEQFF. The CDR3 DNA reads TGCAGTGCTAGCAGTCGTCTAGCGGGAGACAATGAGCAGTTCTTC.

The chain employs TRBV30 and TRBJ2-1, with 11 bases aligning to TRBD2. The CDR3 is made up of 13 amino acids. Germline V CDR1 and CDR2: GTSNPN, SVGIG (reference sequence). Trimming took 2 bases from V and 7 from J; bases not matched to a gene: 1. The CDR3 loop reads CAWSTSGSNEQFF. CDR3 bases: TGTGCCTGGAGTACTAGCGGGAGTAATGAGCAGTTCTTC.

This clonotype occurred many times. The V call is TRBV19, the J call TRBJ2-2; 10 bases are a match to TRBD2. The CDR3 has 16 amino acids. V shed 7 bases, J shed 1 base, and the junction held 6 bases outside the gene matches. Germline V lookup: CDR1 LNHDA, CDR2 SQIVND (reference sequence). CDR3 region: CASKGLATLNTGELFF. DNA of the CDR3: TGTGCCAGTAAGGGACTAGCGACCTTGAACACCGGGGAGCTGTTTTTT.

The table lists this clonotype with many counts. The chain carries TRBV20-1 and TRBJ2-1; 8 bases match TRBD2. In germline, CDR1 is DFQATT, CDR2 SNEGSKA (reference sequence). The CDR3 covers 14 residues. Trimming at V came to 6 bases and at J to 7 bases, leaving 11 bases not matched to a gene. CDR3 loop: CSALLAVKWNEQFF. CDR3 nucleotide sequence: TGCAGTGCATTACTAGCGGTGAAATGGAATGAGCAGTTCTTC.

This sequence joins TRBV6-1 and TRBJ2-7; unclear D gene. CDR3 length equals 12 residues. Trimming cost V 6 bases and J 2 bases, with 8 bases left between them. CDR1 and CDR2 from the germline V gene are MNHNS and SASEGT. This CDR3 is CASRGWAYEQYF. The CDR3 coding sequence is TGTGCCAGCAGGGGATGGGCCTACGAGCAGTACTTC.

The chain recombines TRBV2 with TRBJ1-1; 7 positions agree with TRBD1. The ends lost 7 bases at V and 0 bases at J; junction bases unmatched: 11. CDR1 SNHLY and CDR2 FYNNEI come from the germline V gene. The CDR3 covers 16 residues. CDR3 region: CASKGRDSFMNTEAFF. CDR3 nucleotides: TGTGCCAGCAAGGGGCGGGACAGCTTCATGAACACTGAAGCTTTCTTT.

This clonotype has a count of ten or more. The CDR3 loop reads CASRPSGRGETQYF. For the CDR3, the DNA is TGTGCCAGCAGACCAAGTGGGAGGGGCGAGACCCAGTACTTC. This rearrangement joins TRBV12-3 or TRBV12-4 to TRBJ2-5; 7 bases line up with TRBD2. V dropped 6 bases and J dropped 5; count of bases not matched to a gene: 9. This CDR3 has 14 residues.

This clonotype was seen a single time. A read error is possible here, since a much larger clone lies one base away. The chain couples TRBV6-1 to TRBJ1-1; D not certain. The CDR3 loop spans 15 amino acids. Trimming left V 0 bases short and J 6 bases short, with 14 bases between. Germline V gene sequence: CDR1 MNHNS, CDR2 SASEGT. The CDR3 DNA sequence: TGTGCCAGCAGTGAAGCGATAGTTTCCAGCGCTGAAGCTTTCTTT. Translated: CASSEAIVSSAEAFF.

This clonotype was picked up many times. This sequence joins TRBV12-3 or TRBV12-4 and TRBJ1-4; TRBD1 is a possible D gene (5 bases). V was clipped by 3 bases and J by 5 bases, with 7 bases between them. This CDR3 is built from 13 residues. CDR3 in amino acids: CASSLGGNEKLFF. The CDR3 region has the DNA TGTGCCAGCAGTTTGGGGGGGAATGAAAAACTGTTTTTT.

At least ten counts were recorded for this clonotype. The J gene is TRBJ2-1, the V gene TRBV19; D ambiguous. The germline V and J ends were trimmed by 6 bases and 5 bases, with 17 bases remaining between them. CDR1 and CDR2 (germline): LNHDA, SQIVND (reference sequence). The CDR3 has 15 amino acids. CDR3 sequence reads: CASSQIPPGHNEQFF. In DNA, the CDR3 is TGTGCCAGTAGCCAGATCCCCCCGGGCCACAATGAGCAGTTCTTC.

This clonotype has at least ten counts. The chain has TRBV30 and TRBJ1-1, with D possibly being TRBD1 (5 bases). Germline V lookup: CDR1 GTSNPN, CDR2 SVGIG (reference sequence). The CDR3 length is 16 residues. Trimming took off 0 bases at V and 1 base at J, with 15 bases between the two ends. The CDR3 protein is CAWSVRGRSRNTEAFF. The CDR3 bases are TGTGCCTGGAGTGTCCGGGGACGGTCGCGGAACACTGAAGCTTTCTTT. Based on the CDR3 plus reference TRBV30 and TRBJ1-1, the full variable domain is SQTIHQWPATLVQPVGSPLSLECTVEGTSNPNLYWYRQAAGRGLQLLFYSVGIGQISSEVPQNLSASRPQDRQFILSSKKLLLSDSGFYLCAWSVRGRSRNTEAFFGQGTRLTVV.

The chain recombines TRBV6-5 with TRBJ2-5; tentatively, D is TRBD1 (5 bases). Germline lookup yields CDR1 MNHEY and CDR2 SVGAGI. CDR3 length equals 16 residues. Between the trimmed V and J ends, which lost 2 bases and 4 bases, there was a span of 17 bases. The CDR3 spells CASSYGAGRGGETQYF. In nucleotides, the CDR3 is TGTGCCAGCAGTTACGGGGCAGGCCGAGGTGGAGAGACCCAGTACTTC.

The sample holds a few counts of this clonotype. V gene TRBV19 combines with J gene TRBJ2-5; D is ambiguous. Germline values: CDR1 LNHDA, CDR2 SQIVND (reference sequence). CDR3 length equals 14 residues. With 2 bases removed from V and 2 bases from J, the gap between germline ends came to 9 bases. This CDR3 is CASSIRQEQETQYF. The CDR3 DNA is TGTGCCAGTAGTATACGGCAGGAACAAGAGACCCAGTACTTC.

The sample holds many counts of this clonotype. The chain is built from TRBV11-2 and TRBJ1-6; no clear D. Trimming cost V 3 bases and J 5 bases, with 14 bases left between them. The length of the CDR3 is 16 residues. The germline V gene encodes CDR1 SGHAT and CDR2 FQNNGV. The CDR3 here is CASSLFGSSDNSPLHF. The CDR3 DNA follows: TGTGCCAGCAGCTTGTTTGGTAGCTCTGATAATTCACCCCTCCACTTT.

The sample holds a few counts of this clonotype. The rearrangement joins TRBV7-9 to TRBJ2-7; 12 positions agree with TRBD2. V lost 5 bases, J lost 6 bases, and 8 bases stayed unmatched. The CDR3 consists of 15 residues. In germline, CDR1 is SEHNR, CDR2 FQNEAQ (reference sequence). Here the CDR3 DNA reads TGTGCCAGCAGCACCCCTAGCGGGGGGGCCGGCGAGCAGTACTTC. This encodes CASSTPSGGAGEQYF.

This clonotype was counted at least ten times. V gene TRBV2 combines with J gene TRBJ2-5; the D gene is possibly TRBD1 (5 bases). Per the germline V gene, CDR1 is SNHLY and CDR2 is FYNNEI. The CDR3 contains 13 residues. V shed 7 bases and J shed 2 bases, with 11 bases lying between them. In DNA form, the CDR3 reads TGTGCCAGCATCCGCGACAGACAAGAGACCCAGTACTTC. It is translated as CASIRDRQETQYF.

This clonotype was observed many times. This chain connects TRBV2 to TRBJ2-1, with TRBD2 identical over 9 bases. V shed 0 bases, J shed 4 bases, and the junction held 4 bases outside the gene matches. CDR1 and CDR2 (germline): SNHLY, FYNNEI. The CDR3 has 16 amino acids. The CDR3 DNA is TGTGCCAGCAGTGAAGCGCTGACTAGCGGATACAATGAGCAGTTCTTC. Its protein is CASSEALTSGYNEQFF.

Many counts were recorded for this clonotype. The chain combines TRBV20-1 with TRBJ1-6; TRBD1 agrees at 9 bases. J was trimmed by 6 bases and V by 1 base; bases with no gene match: 4. This CDR3 has 15 residues. Per the germline V gene, CDR1 is DFQATT and CDR2 is SNEGSKA (reference sequence). DNA of the CDR3: TGCAGTGCTAGAGTTACAGGGGGCGGTAATTCACCCCTCCACTTT. Translation: CSARVTGGGNSPLHF.

The chain is built from TRBV2 and TRBJ2-5, with TRBD2 matching over 11 bases. Trimming cost V 5 bases and J 5 bases; bases outside gene matches: 7. CDR3 size: 15 residues. The germline V gene has CDR1 SNHLY and CDR2 FYNNEI. The CDR3 loop reads CASSYSGRVWETQYF. In DNA, the CDR3 is TGTGCCAGCAGTTATAGCGGGAGGGTTTGGGAGACCCAGTACTTC.

DNA for the CDR3: TGTGCCAGCAGTTTATTGGCAGGAGGGACTACATACGAGCAGTACTTC. Protein sequence: CASSLLAGGTTYEQYF. The chain couples TRBV27 to TRBJ2-7; 7 nucleotides match TRBD2. CDR1 and CDR2 from the germline V gene are MNHEY and SMNVEV (reference sequence). This CDR3 region has 16 residues. V trimming: 1 base; J trimming: 4 bases; junction bases outside the gene matches: 10.